The source of this T cell receptor (beta chain) is a study of blood T cell repertoires in COVID-19. V dropped 0 bases and J dropped 8 bases, with 11 bases sitting between them. Germline CDR1 is SGHDT and CDR2 is YYEEEE. The CDR3 contains 13 residues. Sequencing was performed with immunoSEQ multiplex PCR; in TCRdb, only in-frame clones are kept and a portion is missing. The repertoire holds some 60,000 clones, with about four fifths as singletons. This receptor was taken from a woman aged 80 or over with active or convalescent COVID-19. The sequenced material came from peripheral blood. V usage is TRBV5-6 and J usage is TRBJ1-1, with D possibly being TRBD1 (6 bases). The CDR3 nucleotides are TGTGCCAGCAGCTTGGGGGGGCGTTGGGAAGCTTTCTTT. Its translation: CASSLGGRWEAFF.